Described below is a single T cell receptor beta chain sequence and its context. Its antigen is currently unknown. After constant-region reverse-primer amplification, full-length variable regions underwent semi-nested PCR with Nested Universal Primer A. Each CDR3 protein is one row after TCRdb ran MiXCR on the 5' RACE reads. The repertoire holds thousands of distinct CDR3 sequences, with around three quarters as singletons. Purified naive CD4+ T cells were depleted of CD25+ Tregs. General study points: The TCR gene usage of tumor memory CD4+ T cells clustered together with blood and lymph node memory CD4+ cells and with lymph node naive CD4+ cells. Greatest tumor Treg TCR overlap was with tumor naive CD4+ cells.

Germline trimming cut 6 bases from V and 6 bases from J; bases unmatched to any gene: 6. Per the germline V gene, CDR1 is MNHEY and CDR2 is SMNVEV (reference sequence). This CDR3 is built from 15 residues. The TCR sequence derives from a female donor with breast cancer. Sequenced material: naive CD4+ T cells sorted from blood. Indicated subset: naive CD4+ T cells, CD4+CD45RA+CD25-. The chain uses TRBV27 and TRBJ1-6; TRBD1 agrees at 9 bases. The DNA for the CDR3 is TGTGCCAGCAGCATCACAGGGGGCTCTAATTCACCCCTCCACTTT. Its protein is CASSITGGSNSPLHF.